This entry lists 29 T cell receptor beta chains sequenced from one sample in a study of T cells after yellow fever vaccination. From the 5' RACE reads, TCRdb called clonotypes with MiXCR, one entry per CDR3 protein. The sample holds under 500,000 distinct CDR3 sequences; about 19% are singletons and the top ten take 15% to 20%. The sample consisted of PBMCs, taken before the yellow fever booster vaccination. The source of these receptors is a man younger than 30 who received the YFV17D yellow fever vaccine.

The chain links TRBV20-1 to TRBJ1-4, with 9 bases identical to TRBD1. The CDR3 loop spans 15 amino acids. Germline V gene sequence: CDR1 DFQATT, CDR2 SNEGSKA (reference sequence). After removal of 5 bases from V and 3 bases from J, the junction contained 7 bases not matched to a gene. The CDR3: CSARKQGAANEKLFF. In DNA form, the CDR3 reads TGCAGTGCTCGTAAACAGGGGGCTGCTAATGAAAAACTGTTTTTT.

The chain couples TRBV12-3 or TRBV12-4 to TRBJ2-1; 8 nucleotides line up with TRBD2. V gave up 5 bases and J gave up 2 bases; unmatched junction bases: 2. The CDR3 is 14 residues long. As DNA, the CDR3 is TGTGCCAGCAGTCGTAGCGGGACCTACAATGAGCAGTTCTTC. This gives the protein CASSRSGTYNEQFF.

This clonotype has more than one count but fewer than ten. The chain links TRBV6-5 to TRBJ2-3; D perhaps matches TRBD1 (6 bases). Germline V gene sequence: CDR1 MNHEY, CDR2 SVGAGI. The V and J ends lost 0 bases and 2 bases respectively, with 12 bases between them. This CDR3 region has 16 residues. This CDR3 reads CASSYSGDKYTDTQYF. The DNA of the CDR3 is TGTGCCAGCAGTTACTCGGGGGACAAATACACAGATACGCAGTATTTT.

This clonotype occurred a few times. This chain uses TRBV6-2 or TRBV6-3 with TRBJ1-1; 9 nucleotides agree with TRBD1. V shed 7 bases and J 1 base; nucleotides not matched to a gene: 7. Germline CDR1 and CDR2: MNHEY and SVGEGT. The CDR3 contains 15 residues. The CDR3: CASKWDRAWNTEAFF. CDR3 nucleotides: TGTGCCAGCAAGTGGGACAGGGCCTGGAACACTGAAGCTTTCTTT.

This clonotype occurred a few times. V and J are TRBV7-8 and TRBJ2-7; TRBD2 matches 11 bases. J was trimmed by 2 bases and V by 5 bases; bases with no gene match: 2. There are 14 residues in the CDR3. The germline V gene encodes CDR1 SGHVS and CDR2 FQNEAQ. The CDR3 nucleotides read TGTGCCAGCAGCCAACTAGCGGGGGCCTACGAGCAGTACGTC. Residues: CASSQLAGAYEQYV.

The J gene is TRBJ1-2, the V gene TRBV5-1; D is unclear. V was cut by 4 bases and J by 2 bases, with 24 bases left in between. CDR1 is SGHRS, CDR2 YFSETQ, per germline. CDR3 length: 18 amino acids. The CDR3 DNA follows: TGCGCCAGCAGCCCGAGGACGTCGGGGTCCGGCGGGAACTATGGCTACACCTTC. Translating gives CASSPRTSGSGGNYGYTF.

This clonotype was counted between two and nine times. J is TRBJ1-6 and V is TRBV6-5, with D perhaps matching TRBD1 (6 bases). Germline loops: CDR1 MNHEY, CDR2 SVGAGI. V lost 5 bases and J lost 7, with 12 bases in between. This CDR3 is 14 amino acids long. The CDR3 nucleotides are TGTGCCAGCAGTAGGGGAGGGGGAAATTCACCCCTCCACTTT. Protein sequence: CASSRGGGNSPLHF.

The chain links TRBV24-1 to TRBJ2-1, with 9 positions matching TRBD2. This CDR3 is built from 13 residues. Germline-derived CDR1 and CDR2 are KGHDR and SFDVKD. V shed 10 bases, J shed 6 bases, and the junction held 6 bases outside the gene matches. CDR3 nucleotides: TGTGCCACGCAACTAGCGGGCGTCAATGAGCAGTTCTTC. It specifies CATQLAGVNEQFF.

This clonotype was recorded a few times. The V and J genes are TRBV4-3 and TRBJ1-1; 8 positions agree with TRBD1. CDR3 length equals 14 residues. The germline gives CDR1 LGHNA, CDR2 YSLEER. Unmatched junction bases numbered 9, after V lost 2 bases and J lost 10 bases. CDR3 sequence: CASSQRGGQVAAFF. CDR3 nucleotide sequence: TGCGCCAGCAGCCAACGGGGGGGACAGGTCGCAGCTTTCTTT.

J is TRBJ1-1 and V is TRBV12-3 or TRBV12-4, with D maybe TRBD1 (5 bases). Trimming removed 3 bases from V and 0 bases from J, with 14 bases in between. CDR3 length: 16 residues. CDR3 nucleotides: TGTGCCAGCAGTTTCGGTCAGGGATTGGTGAACACTGAAGCTTTCTTT. Protein: CASSFGQGLVNTEAFF.

V is TRBV6-5 and J is TRBJ2-1, with 10 bases matching TRBD2. Germline loops: CDR1 MNHEY, CDR2 SVGAGI. V lost 6 bases, J lost 6 bases, and 8 bases stayed unmatched. The CDR3 has 15 residues. CDR3 sequence (DNA): TGTGCCAGCAGAGTAATAGCGGGGGGAGGCAATGAGCAGTTCTTC. This gives the protein CASRVIAGGGNEQFF.

This clonotype was seen a few times. CDR3 amino acids: CASSPLRGANVLTF. For the CDR3, the DNA is TGTGCCAGCAGTCCCCTGAGGGGGGCCAACGTCCTGACTTTC. This chain uses TRBV6-5 with TRBJ2-6; D remains unclear. The CDR3 spans 14 residues. CDR1 and CDR2 (germline): MNHEY, SVGAGI. Deletions cut 5 bases from V and 4 bases from J, with 9 bases between.

This clonotype was seen a few times. The chain joins TRBV6-2 or TRBV6-3 to TRBJ1-1, with TRBD1 as a possible D gene (6 bases). Germline assignment: CDR1 MNHEY and CDR2 SVGEGT. V gave up 7 bases and J gave up 6 bases, with 12 bases separating them. The CDR3 covers 12 residues. The CDR3 loop is CASTPGEAEAFF. DNA for the CDR3: TGTGCCAGCACCCCAGGGGAGGCTGAAGCTTTCTTT.

This clonotype has a handful of counts. This chain links TRBV15 with TRBJ2-7; perhaps TRBD2 as D (6 bases). The CDR3 contains 17 residues. V was shortened by 0 bases and J by 0 bases, with 15 bases between the two germline ends. Germline-derived CDR1 and CDR2 are LNHNV and YYDKDF (reference sequence). CDR3 DNA sequence: TGTGCCACCAGCAGAGAAAAGGCGGGGAGCCTCTCCTACGAGCAGTACTTC. Translation gives CATSREKAGSLSYEQYF.

In this sample, this clonotype turned up a few times. The V call is TRBV6-5, the J call TRBJ1-2; 9 bases are shared with TRBD1. This CDR3 spans 16 amino acids. V shed 8 bases, J shed 3 bases, and the junction held 13 bases outside the gene matches. CDR1 and CDR2 from the germline V gene are MNHEY and SVGAGI. CDR3 DNA sequence: TGTGCCAGCGGATTTTGGCAACAGGGGGCCCACTATGGCTACACCTTC. Residues: CASGFWQQGAHYGYTF.

The chain links TRBV7-9 to TRBJ2-2; D unclear. The V gene's germline CDR1 is SEHNR and CDR2 FQNEAQ (reference sequence). The CDR3 extends over 13 amino acids. The germline V and J ends were trimmed by 5 bases and 7 bases, with 11 bases remaining between them. The CDR3 DNA reads as TGTGCCAGCAGCACGACGAATGACGGGGAGCTGTTTTTT. As protein: CASSTTNDGELFF.

The chain couples TRBV27 to TRBJ2-5; D might be TRBD1 (6 bases). The ends were cut back, 5 bases at V and 0 bases at J, with 10 bases in the middle. CDR3 length: 14 residues. Germline loops: CDR1 MNHEY, CDR2 SMNVEV (reference sequence). Written as DNA, the CDR3 is TGTGCCAGCAGTCTCGACAGGAACCAAGAGACCCAGTACTTC. Translated, it gives CASSLDRNQETQYF.

This chain connects TRBV5-1 to TRBJ2-7; TRBD1 might be the D (6 bases). Germline V lookup: CDR1 SGHRS, CDR2 YFSETQ. This CDR3 has 14 residues. The V end lost 4 bases, the J end lost 2 bases, and 13 bases lay between the germline ends. For the CDR3, the DNA is TGCGCCAGCAGCGGAAACAGGGCCCCCTACGAGCAGTACTTC. It is translated as CASSGNRAPYEQYF.

Only a few counts were recorded for this clonotype. V gene TRBV4-2 combines with J gene TRBJ2-5, with D uncertain. V was pared by 0 bases and J by 5 bases, with 13 bases between. There are 15 residues in the CDR3. Germline CDR1 and CDR2: LGHNA and YNFKEQ. CDR3: CASSQDPAIMETQYF. The CDR3 region has the DNA TGTGCCAGCAGCCAAGATCCCGCCATAATGGAGACCCAGTACTTC.

There are many counts of this clonotype. The CDR3 DNA follows: TGTGCCAGCAGCTTAATTTCCATGGGGGGTGAGCAGTTCTTC. Translating it yields CASSLISMGGEQFF. The chain links TRBV7-3 to TRBJ2-1; TRBD2 is a possible D gene (6 bases). Per the germline V gene, CDR1 is SGHTA and CDR2 is FQGTGA. The CDR3 is made up of 14 amino acids. V was trimmed by 1 base and J by 9 bases, leaving 13 bases between them.

This clonotype was observed once. V usage is TRBV20-1 and J usage is TRBJ2-3; D gene unclear. V gave up 0 bases and J gave up 0 bases, with 10 bases separating them. CDR3 length: 15 amino acids. CDR1 and CDR2 (germline): DFQATT, SNEGSKA (reference sequence). CDR3 residues: CSARERAKSTDTQYF. The CDR3 DNA is TGCAGTGCTAGAGAAAGAGCCAAAAGCACAGATACGCAGTATTTT.

This clonotype occurred a few times. The V call is TRBV6-5, the J call TRBJ1-1; D gene ambiguous. This CDR3 comprises 14 residues. The V and J ends lost 2 bases and 0 bases respectively, with 7 bases between them. The germline CDR1 and CDR2 sequences are MNHEY and SVGAGI. CDR3 DNA: TGTGCCAGCAGTTACGGAAACGTGAACACTGAAGCTTTCTTT. As protein: CASSYGNVNTEAFF.

This clonotype was observed a handful of times. The chain is built from TRBV29-1 and TRBJ2-5; D possibly uses TRBD1 or TRBD2 (6 bases each). The germline V gene encodes CDR1 SQVTM and CDR2 ANQGSEA. The V end was cut by 4 bases, the J end by 4 bases, with 16 bases between. The CDR3 length is 14 residues. The CDR3 reads CSVVYPGAAETQYF. CDR3 DNA sequence: TGCAGCGTTGTTTACCCGGGGGCTGCAGAGACCCAGTACTTC.

This chain joins TRBV6-5 and TRBJ1-1; 9 bases agree with TRBD1. V dropped 0 bases and J dropped 8; count of bases not matched to a gene: 4. This CDR3 is 14 amino acids long. From germline, CDR1 is MNHEY and CDR2 SVGAGI. CDR3 DNA: TGTGCCAGCAGTTACTCGGGACAGGGTAACGAAGCTTTCTTT. This encodes CASSYSGQGNEAFF.

A few counts support this clonotype. V usage is TRBV6-5 and J usage is TRBJ2-3, with D tentatively TRBD2 (6 bases). The CDR3 has 14 amino acids. Trimming shortened V by 5 bases and J by 11 bases, and 20 bases separated the two germline ends. The germline V gene encodes CDR1 MNHEY and CDR2 SVGAGI. The DNA for the CDR3 is TGTGCCAGCAGTGATGAATTGACCCGGGAGAAGCAGTATTTT. Its protein product is CASSDELTREKQYF.

This clonotype showed up many times. The gene calls are TRBV7-2 and TRBJ2-7; D gene uncertain. V was trimmed by 0 bases and J by 0 bases, leaving 3 bases between them. The CDR3 contains 13 residues. Germline CDR1 is SGHTA and CDR2 is FQGNSA. CDR3 loop: CASSLASSYEQYF. DNA for the CDR3: TGTGCCAGCAGCTTAGCGAGCTCCTACGAGCAGTACTTC.

The genes are TRBV7-2 and TRBJ2-5, with 11 bases lining up with TRBD1. CDR3 length equals 15 residues. The trim removed 5 bases at V and 8 bases at J, leaving 10 bases unmatched. Germline CDR1 reads SGHTA; CDR2 reads FQGNSA. DNA for the CDR3: TGTGCCAGCAGCCCCCCCGGGACAGGGGGTGATACCCAGTACTTC. Its translation: CASSPPGTGGDTQYF.

This clonotype showed up just a few times. J is TRBJ1-2 and V is TRBV12-3 or TRBV12-4, with 7 bases aligning to TRBD1. The CDR3 has 14 residues. V was clipped by 2 bases and J by 4 bases; unmatched bases: 4. CDR3 bases: TGTGCCAGCAGTTTAAGGGGGCTAGGCTATGGCTACACCTTC. Protein: CASSLRGLGYGYTF.

This clonotype was detected many times. DNA for the CDR3: TGCAGTGCTACCGTCCAGGGGCGCACAGATACGCAGTATTTT. As protein: CSATVQGRTDTQYF. The chain couples TRBV20-1 to TRBJ2-3, with D perhaps matching TRBD1 (6 bases). Germline V gene sequence: CDR1 DFQATT, CDR2 SNEGSKA (reference sequence). The CDR3 has 14 residues. Trimming shortened V by 4 bases and J by 1 base, and 12 bases separated the two germline ends.